What follows are 27 T cell receptor beta chains derived from one specimen sequenced in a study of blood T cell repertoires in COVID-19. Only in-frame clones appear in the TCRdb table, and some are missing; sequencing was by immunoSEQ multiplex PCR. The sample shows 200,000 or so clones, more than 70% of them seen only once. The specimen sequenced was PBMCs or T cells enriched from blood (not recorded which). The receptor source for this set is a woman aged 18-35 years who had recovered from COVID-19.

This CDR3 is CASSLITGTQAFF. CDR3 sequence (DNA): TGTGCCAGCAGTTTAATTACAGGGACGCAAGCTTTCTTT. The chain carries TRBV12-3 or TRBV12-4 and TRBJ1-1, with D perhaps matching TRBD1 (6 bases). The germline V and J ends were trimmed by 2 bases and 9 bases, with 13 bases remaining between them. The CDR3 extends over 13 amino acids.

V gene TRBV5-1 combines with J gene TRBJ1-2, with 8 bases lining up with TRBD1. Germline values: CDR1 SGHRS, CDR2 YFSETQ. V shed 6 bases and J 0 bases; nucleotides not matched to a gene: 7. There are 15 residues in the CDR3. Here the CDR3 reads CASTQTGGTNYGYTF. The CDR3 DNA reads as TGCGCCAGCACCCAAACAGGGGGAACTAACTATGGCTACACCTTC.

CDR3 in amino acids: CASSVGRGAEKLFF. Written as DNA, the CDR3 is TGTGCCAGCAGCGTAGGGAGGGGCGCGGAAAAACTGTTTTTT. This chain uses TRBV9 with TRBJ1-4; the D gene is possibly TRBD1 (5 bases). This CDR3 region has 14 residues. Germline assignment: CDR1 SGDLS and CDR2 YYNGEE. The V end lost 0 bases, the J end lost 8 bases, and 11 bases lay between the germline ends.

The J gene is TRBJ2-2, the V gene TRBV19; maybe TRBD2 (6 bases). Germline V gives CDR1 LNHDA, CDR2 SQIVND (reference sequence). The V gene lost 5 bases and the J gene lost 2 bases, with 12 bases spanning the gap. The CDR3 consists of 15 residues. The CDR3 bases are TGTGCCAGTAGTTCCCGGGGGTTAAACACCGGGGAGCTGTTTTTT. This gives the protein CASSSRGLNTGELFF.

This sequence joins TRBV5-1 and TRBJ1-2; TRBD1 might be the D (6 bases). Trimming removed 1 base from V and 4 bases from J, with 11 bases in between. This CDR3 region has 14 residues. Looked up from germline, CDR1 is SGHRS and CDR2 is YFSETQ. CDR3: CASSLNREPYGYTF. The CDR3 DNA reads TGCGCCAGCAGCTTGAACAGGGAACCCTATGGCTACACCTTC. The variable domain in full, with the rest retrieved from reference TRBV5-1 and TRBJ1-2, is KAGVTQTPRYLIKTRGQQVTLSCSPISGHRSVSWYQQTPGQGLQFLFEYFSETQRNKGNFPGRFSGRQFSNSRSEMNVSTLELGDSALYLCASSLNREPYGYTFGSGTRLTVV.

This chain uses TRBV6-5 with TRBJ1-6; 10 bases align to TRBD1. Germline V lookup: CDR1 MNHEY, CDR2 SVGAGI. This CDR3 has 15 amino acids. J was trimmed by 5 bases and V by 8 bases; bases with no gene match: 6. The CDR3 region has the DNA TGTGCCAGCCAGACAGGGGGCGAGGATAATTCACCCCTCCACTTT. This sequence encodes CASQTGGEDNSPLHF.

In this sample, this clone turned up once. V is TRBV4-1 and J is TRBJ1-2; D gene ambiguous. V lost 2 bases and J 1 base, leaving 14 bases between the germline ends. CDR3 length: 16 amino acids. Per the germline V gene, CDR1 is MGHRA and CDR2 is YSYEKL. The CDR3 reads CASSQPTLDNNYGYTF. CDR3 in DNA: TGCGCCAGCAGCCAACCTACCTTAGACAATAACTATGGCTACACCTTC.

The chain is built from TRBV2 and TRBJ2-3, with 11 bases aligning to TRBD2. Per the germline V gene, CDR1 is SNHLY and CDR2 is FYNNEI. The length of the CDR3 is 20 residues. V trimming: 4 bases; J trimming: 2 bases; junction bases outside the gene matches: 17. The CDR3 coding sequence is TGTGCCAGCAGTGGGCCTAGCGGGGGGAGGAAGTTCGGGAACACAGATACGCAGTATTTT. This gives the protein CASSGPSGGRKFGNTDTQYF.

V gene TRBV19 combines with J gene TRBJ1-2, with D hard to call. V was shortened by 0 bases and J by 8 bases, with 7 bases between the two germline ends. The CDR3 is 12 amino acids. Germline V gives CDR1 LNHDA, CDR2 SQIVND (reference sequence). CDR3 loop: CASSIDRRGYTF. CDR3 sequence (DNA): TGTGCCAGTAGTATAGACAGGAGGGGCTACACCTTC.

The chain combines TRBV14 with TRBJ1-2, with unresolved D. The CDR3 is 14 residues long. V lost 1 base, J lost 3 bases, and 9 bases lay in between. Germline CDR1 is SGHDN and CDR2 is FVKESK. Here the CDR3 DNA reads TGTGCCAGCAGCCAAGTAACATCAGACTATGGCTACACCTTC. It encodes CASSQVTSDYGYTF.

The chain combines TRBV4-1 with TRBJ1-5, with a weak D call TRBD1 (5 bases). V lost 0 bases and J lost 5, with 11 bases in between. CDR3 length equals 15 residues. The V gene's germline CDR1 is MGHRA and CDR2 YSYEKL. The CDR3 sequence is CASSQDPQGHQPQHF. CDR3 in DNA: TGCGCCAGCAGCCAAGATCCCCAGGGCCATCAGCCCCAGCATTTT.

The chain recombines TRBV2 with TRBJ1-5; 9 nucleotides align to TRBD1. The length of the CDR3 is 15 residues. Germline V gene data show CDR1 as SNHLY and CDR2 as FYNNEI. The V gene end was trimmed by 5 bases and the J gene end by 3 bases; junction bases not matched to a gene: 5. DNA for the CDR3: TGTGCCAGCAGTCCACAGGGGGCTTCCAATCAGCCCCAGCATTTT. Its translation is CASSPQGASNQPQHF.

In DNA, the CDR3 is TGCGCCAGCAGTGTGGGGACAGGGGACCACACCTTC. As protein: CASSVGTGDHTF. The chain links TRBV10-2 to TRBJ1-2, with 10 bases aligning to TRBD1. V was pared by 4 bases and J by 12 bases, with 5 bases of the junction left unmatched. The CDR3 totals 12 residues. Looked up from germline, CDR1 is WSHSY and CDR2 is SAAADI.

The chain joins TRBV24-1 to TRBJ2-5; 8 bases agree with TRBD1. V lost 6 bases, J lost 6 bases, and 14 bases stayed unmatched. This CDR3 has 16 amino acids. Germline assignment: CDR1 KGHDR and CDR2 SFDVKD. The CDR3 coding sequence is TGTGCCACCAGTTCCCTAGGTCAGGGGGCGACCCAGACCCAGTACTTC. Translated, it gives CATSSLGQGATQTQYF.

The chain uses TRBV9 and TRBJ1-1; weak D call: TRBD1 (5 bases). CDR1 is SGDLS and CDR2 is YYNGEE in the germline V gene. The V end lost 0 bases, the J end lost 0 bases, and 9 bases lay between the germline ends. The length of the CDR3 is 15 residues. The CDR3 sequence is CASSVEGAVNTEAFF. The CDR3 DNA sequence: TGTGCCAGCAGCGTAGAAGGGGCGGTGAACACTGAAGCTTTCTTT.

The rearrangement uses TRBV6-5 and TRBJ2-1; 8 bases agree with TRBD2. V lost 5 bases and J lost 8; bases outside the gene matches: 5. This CDR3 has 13 residues. The germline CDR1 and CDR2 sequences are MNHEY and SVGAGI. The CDR3 DNA reads TGTGCCAGCAGTATAAGTAGCGGGGATGAGCAGTTCTTC. Amino acid sequence: CASSISSGDEQFF.

This clone is a singleton in its sample. The DNA for the CDR3 is TGTGCCAGCAGTGAGGAAGGTGGCGGGATGGGTCAGCCCCAGCATTTT. Amino acids: CASSEEGGGMGQPQHF. The V and J genes are TRBV2 and TRBJ1-5; D gene ambiguous. Germline values: CDR1 SNHLY, CDR2 FYNNEI. The CDR3 has 16 amino acids. Trimming shortened V by 3 bases and J by 6 bases, and 18 bases separated the two germline ends.

The chain has TRBV5-1 and TRBJ2-2, with 10 bases aligning to TRBD2. This CDR3 has 17 amino acids. V gave up 0 bases and J gave up 3 bases; unmatched junction bases: 5. Germline CDR1 SGHRS, CDR2 YFSETQ. For the CDR3, the DNA is TGCGCCAGCAGCTTGGGACAGCGGGGGGGACACACCGGGGAGCTGTTTTTT. It codes for CASSLGQRGGHTGELFF.

The rearrangement joins TRBV10-2 to TRBJ2-3; 8 nucleotides match TRBD2. The CDR3 is 16 amino acids. V lost 3 bases, J lost 7 bases, and 12 bases stayed unmatched. CDR1 and CDR2 (germline): WSHSY, SAAADI. CDR3 loop: CASSEGPGGARNTQYF. The CDR3 DNA reads as TGCGCCAGCAGTGAAGGTCCCGGGGGGGCCCGGAATACGCAGTATTTT.

CDR3 sequence reads: CASSNPRGGEQYF. CDR3 DNA: TGTGCCAGCAGTAACCCTCGGGGGGGGGAGCAGTACTTC. V is TRBV6-5 and J is TRBJ2-7, with TRBD2 matching over 8 bases. The junction had 7 bases not matched to a gene; V was cut back by 5 bases and J by 7 bases. The CDR3 covers 13 residues. Germline values: CDR1 MNHEY, CDR2 SVGAGI.

The rearrangement uses TRBV18 and TRBJ1-4, with D uncertain. This CDR3 spans 16 amino acids. Looked up from germline, CDR1 is KGHSH and CDR2 is LQKENI. V lost 6 bases, J lost 4 bases, and 18 bases lay in between. The CDR3 reads CASSPTAGGFNEKLFF. The DNA for the CDR3 is TGTGCCAGCTCTCCTACCGCCGGCGGATTTAATGAAAAACTGTTTTTT.

This clone appeared a single time. This sequence joins TRBV12-3 or TRBV12-4 and TRBJ2-7; no reliable D call. V shed 3 bases and J shed 4 bases, with 7 bases lying between them. The CDR3 sequence is 12 residues long. CDR3 sequence (DNA): TGTGCCAGCAGTTTGTTCAGATACGAGCAGTACTTC. This sequence encodes CASSLFRYEQYF.

The chain is built from TRBV12-3 or TRBV12-4 and TRBJ2-3; D not resolved. This CDR3 is built from 11 residues. The V end was cut by 4 bases, the J end by 6 bases, with 5 bases between. The DNA of the CDR3 is TGTGCCAGCAGTTCGCGGGATACGCAGTATTTT. This codes for CASSSRDTQYF.

The chain combines TRBV24-1 with TRBJ2-3; D might be TRBD1 (6 bases). V dropped 0 bases and J dropped 2 bases, with 11 bases sitting between them. The CDR3 is 16 residues long. Per germline, CDR1 KGHDR and CDR2 SFDVKD. CDR3 bases: TGTGCCACCAGTGATTTGCAGGGGTTATCCACAGATACGCAGTATTTT. It specifies CATSDLQGLSTDTQYF.

This clone is a singleton in its sample. The rearrangement uses TRBV28 and TRBJ1-1; D might be TRBD1 (5 bases). The germline CDR1 and CDR2 sequences are MDHEN and SYDVKM. The CDR3 is 16 residues long. Trimming shortened V by 6 bases and J by 4 bases, and 21 bases separated the two germline ends. The CDR3 nucleotides are TGTGCCAGCAGCGGCGCCCAGGGCCTTTGGGGCACTGAAGCTTTCTTT. Protein product: CASSGAQGLWGTEAFF.

This chain links TRBV10-3 with TRBJ1-2, with 7 bases lining up with TRBD1. The V and J ends lost 10 bases and 2 bases, in that order; junction bases with no gene match: 7. There are 13 residues in the CDR3. Germline-derived CDR1 and CDR2 are ENHRY and SYGVKD. The CDR3 nucleotides are TGTGCCAGCGGACAGGACCCGAACTATGGCTACACCTTC. It is translated as CASGQDPNYGYTF.

This clone showed up just once. This chain links TRBV19 with TRBJ1-2; possibly TRBD1 for D (5 bases). The length of the CDR3 is 13 residues. V dropped 7 bases and J dropped 7 bases, with 16 bases sitting between them. Germline V CDR1 and CDR2: LNHDA, SQIVND (reference sequence). CDR3 protein: CASTADSYGGYTF. DNA of the CDR3: TGTGCCAGTACCGCCGACAGCTATGGTGGCTACACCTTC.